The 8 T cell receptor beta chains given below trace back to one sample, sequenced in a study of blood T cell repertoires in COVID-19 (dated by TCRdb to between 2020 and 2021). Library generation was performed with the immunoSEQ multiplex PCR assay. TCRdb took this table from immuneACCESS and kept in-frame rearrangements with V and J called. Such tables lack part of the clones; where checked against another copy, unresolved V genes explain under half of the gap, and the rest is unexplained. Recorded for this sample are about 46,000 clones; 88% of them occurred a single time. Over 8.5% of the sample rests with the top ten. The specimen sequenced was peripheral blood. The receptors were gathered from a man in his fifties or sixties with active COVID-19.

The chain joins TRBV7-6 to TRBJ2-1; TRBD2 matches 10 bases. The ends lost 5 bases at V and 6 bases at J; junction bases unmatched: 10. The germline gives CDR1 SGHVS, CDR2 FNYEAQ. CDR3 length: 16 residues. CDR3 nucleotides: TGTGCCAGCAGCAACCCAATAGCGGGAGGCCGCAATGAGCAGTTCTTC. This encodes CASSNPIAGGRNEQFF.

The V call is TRBV2, the J call TRBJ2-7; possible D gene TRBD1, 5 bases. Between the trimmed V and J ends, which lost 7 bases and 3 bases, there was a span of 16 bases. Germline lookup yields CDR1 SNHLY and CDR2 FYNNEI. The CDR3 is 14 residues long. CDR3 residues: CASKQQGWVYEQYF. The CDR3 DNA is TGTGCCAGCAAACAGCAGGGATGGGTCTACGAGCAGTACTTC.

V and J are TRBV11-2 and TRBJ2-7; 14 bases line up with TRBD2. Germline CDR1 SGHAT, CDR2 FQNNGV. V trimming: 1 base; J trimming: 5 bases; junction bases outside the gene matches: 10. The CDR3 covers 18 residues. CDR3 region: CASSLGLAGGSLLNEQYF. The CDR3 DNA reads as TGTGCCAGCAGCTTAGGACTAGCGGGGGGGTCGCTCCTGAACGAGCAGTACTTC.

The V call is TRBV4-3, the J call TRBJ1-4; 9 bases fit TRBD1. The CDR3 covers 17 residues. Losses at the gene ends were 3 bases for V and 7 bases for J; bases not matched to a gene: 12. CDR1 and CDR2 (germline): LGHNA, YSLEER. In DNA form, the CDR3 reads TGCGCCAGCAGCCACCTCAGCCCGGGACAGGGCGTTGAAAAACTGTTTTTT. Translation: CASSHLSPGQGVEKLFF.

The V gene is TRBV20-1, the J gene TRBJ2-5; D gene uncertain. This CDR3 spans 11 amino acids. The V end was cut by 2 bases, the J end by 3 bases, with 4 bases between. The germline V gene encodes CDR1 DFQATT and CDR2 SNEGSKA (reference sequence). The CDR3 region has the DNA TGCAGTGCTAGACAGGAAGAGACCCAGTACTTC. The encoded protein is CSARQEETQYF.

V usage is TRBV7-2 and J usage is TRBJ2-5; 7 bases are shared with TRBD2. CDR3 length: 17 amino acids. Germline CDR1 and CDR2: SGHTA and FQGNSA. Trimming removed 1 base from V and 0 bases from J; junction bases left unmatched: 8. The CDR3 is CASSLGRGSAYQETQYF. The DNA for the CDR3 is TGTGCCAGCAGCTTAGGGCGGGGGTCCGCCTACCAAGAGACCCAGTACTTC.

This clone was recorded once. The chain links TRBV27 to TRBJ2-6; D not resolved. In germline, CDR1 is MNHEY, CDR2 SMNVEV (reference sequence). The CDR3 contains 15 residues. The V end was cut by 0 bases, the J end by 0 bases, with 3 bases between. Here the CDR3 reads CASSLSHSGANVLTF. Written as DNA, the CDR3 is TGTGCCAGCAGTTTATCACACTCTGGGGCCAACGTCCTGACTTTC. The whole variable domain, filled in from reference TRBV27 and TRBJ2-6, reads EAQVTQNPRYLITVTGKKLTVTCSQNMNHEYMSWYRQDPGLGLRQIYYSMNVEVTDKGDVPEGYKVSRKEKRNFPLILESPSPNQTSLYFCASSLSHSGANVLTFGAGSRLTVL.

J is TRBJ2-3 and V is TRBV2; TRBD2 is a possible D gene (5 bases). V lost 6 bases to trimming and J lost 3 bases, with 13 bases between them. The CDR3 totals 14 residues. Germline V gene sequence: CDR1 SNHLY, CDR2 FYNNEI. For the CDR3, the DNA is TGTGCCAGCAGACGCACTAGGGAGACAGATACGCAGTATTTT. This codes for CASRRTRETDTQYF.